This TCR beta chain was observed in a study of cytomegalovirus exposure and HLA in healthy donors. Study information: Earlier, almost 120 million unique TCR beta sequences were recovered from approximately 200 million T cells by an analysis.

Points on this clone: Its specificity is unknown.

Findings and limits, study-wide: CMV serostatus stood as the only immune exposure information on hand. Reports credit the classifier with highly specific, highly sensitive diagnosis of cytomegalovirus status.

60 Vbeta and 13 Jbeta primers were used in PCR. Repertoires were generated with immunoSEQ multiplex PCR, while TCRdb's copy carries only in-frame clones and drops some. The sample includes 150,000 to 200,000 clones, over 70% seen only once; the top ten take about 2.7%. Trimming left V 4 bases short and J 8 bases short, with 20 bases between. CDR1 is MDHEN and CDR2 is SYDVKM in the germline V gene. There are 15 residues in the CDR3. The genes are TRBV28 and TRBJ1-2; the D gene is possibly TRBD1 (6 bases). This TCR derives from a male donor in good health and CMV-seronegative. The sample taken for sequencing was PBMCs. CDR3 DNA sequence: TGTGCCAGCAGTTCCCCTCGGACAGTGACTGGCGGCTACACCTTC. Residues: CASSSPRTVTGGYTF.